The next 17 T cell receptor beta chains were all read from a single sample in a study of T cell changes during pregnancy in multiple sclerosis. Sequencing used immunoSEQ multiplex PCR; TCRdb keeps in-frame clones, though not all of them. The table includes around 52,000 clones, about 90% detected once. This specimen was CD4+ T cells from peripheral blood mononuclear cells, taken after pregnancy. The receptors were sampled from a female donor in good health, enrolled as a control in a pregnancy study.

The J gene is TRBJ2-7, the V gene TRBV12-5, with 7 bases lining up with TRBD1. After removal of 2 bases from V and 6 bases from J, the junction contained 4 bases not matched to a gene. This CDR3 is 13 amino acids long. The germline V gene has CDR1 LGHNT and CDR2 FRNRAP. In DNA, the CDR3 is TGTGCTAGTGGTTTGATTACAGGGGCCGAGCAGTACTTC. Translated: CASGLITGAEQYF.

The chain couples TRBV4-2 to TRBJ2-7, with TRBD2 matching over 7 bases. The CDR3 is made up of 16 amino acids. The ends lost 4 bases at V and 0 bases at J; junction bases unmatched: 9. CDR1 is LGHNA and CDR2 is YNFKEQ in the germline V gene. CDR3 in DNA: TGTGCCAGCAGCCTAAAATCCGGGGGGAGCTCCTACGAGCAGTACTTC. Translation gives CASSLKSGGSSYEQYF.

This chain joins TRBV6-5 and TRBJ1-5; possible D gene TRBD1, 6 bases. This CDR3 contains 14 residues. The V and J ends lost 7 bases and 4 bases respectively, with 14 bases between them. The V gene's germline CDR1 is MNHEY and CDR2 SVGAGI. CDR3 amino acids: CASKNTGSNQPQHF. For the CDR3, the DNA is TGTGCCAGCAAGAATACAGGGTCAAATCAGCCCCAGCATTTT.

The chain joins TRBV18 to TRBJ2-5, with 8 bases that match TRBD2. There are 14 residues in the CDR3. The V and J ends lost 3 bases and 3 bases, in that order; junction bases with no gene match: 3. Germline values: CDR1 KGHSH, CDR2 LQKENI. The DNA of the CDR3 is TGTGCCAGCTCACCCCTTAGCGGGGAAGAGACCCAGTACTTC. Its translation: CASSPLSGEETQYF.

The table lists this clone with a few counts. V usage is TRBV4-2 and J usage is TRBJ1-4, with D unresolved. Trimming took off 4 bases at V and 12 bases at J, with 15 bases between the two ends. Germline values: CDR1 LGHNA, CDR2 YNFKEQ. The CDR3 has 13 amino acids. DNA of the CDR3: TGTGCCAGCAGCCCCGAACGCGGGGTTGAACTGTTTTTT. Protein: CASSPERGVELFF.

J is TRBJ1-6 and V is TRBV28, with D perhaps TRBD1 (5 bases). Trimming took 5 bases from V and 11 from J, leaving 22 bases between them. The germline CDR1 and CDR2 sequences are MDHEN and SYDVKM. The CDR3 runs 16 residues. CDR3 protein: CASSPPLPGPSAPLHF. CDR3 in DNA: TGTGCCAGCAGTCCCCCCCTCCCAGGGCCTAGTGCACCCCTCCACTTT. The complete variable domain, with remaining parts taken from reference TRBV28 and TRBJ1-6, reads DVKVTQSSRYLVKRTGEKVFLECVQDMDHENMFWYRQDPGLGLRLIYFSYDVKMKEKGDIPEGYSVSREKKERFSLILESASTNQTSMYLCASSPPLPGPSAPLHFGNGTRLTVT.

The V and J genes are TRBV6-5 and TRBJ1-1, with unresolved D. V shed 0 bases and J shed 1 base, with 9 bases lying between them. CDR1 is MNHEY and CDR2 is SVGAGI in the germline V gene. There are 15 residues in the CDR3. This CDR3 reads CASSYSRGQNTEAFF. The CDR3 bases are TGTGCCAGCAGTTACTCAAGAGGGCAGAACACTGAAGCTTTCTTT.

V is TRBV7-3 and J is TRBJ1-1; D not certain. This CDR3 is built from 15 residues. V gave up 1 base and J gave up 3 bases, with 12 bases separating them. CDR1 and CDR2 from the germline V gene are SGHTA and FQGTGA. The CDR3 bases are TGTGCCAGCAGCTTAATGAGTAACCGGGACACTGAAGCTTTCTTT. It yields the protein CASSLMSNRDTEAFF.

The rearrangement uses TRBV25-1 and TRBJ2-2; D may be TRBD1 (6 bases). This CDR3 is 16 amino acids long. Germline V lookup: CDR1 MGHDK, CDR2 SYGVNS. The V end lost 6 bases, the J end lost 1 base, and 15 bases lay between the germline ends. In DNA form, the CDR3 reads TGTGCCAGCAGCGCCCAGCCGGACAGGAACACCGGGGAGCTGTTTTTT. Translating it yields CASSAQPDRNTGELFF. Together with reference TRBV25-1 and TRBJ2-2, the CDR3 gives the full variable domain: EADIYQTPRYLVIGTGKKITLECSQTMGHDKMYWYQQDPGMELHLIHYSYGVNSTEKGDLSSESTVSRIRTEHFPLTLESARPSHTSQYLCASSAQPDRNTGELFFGEGSRLTVL.

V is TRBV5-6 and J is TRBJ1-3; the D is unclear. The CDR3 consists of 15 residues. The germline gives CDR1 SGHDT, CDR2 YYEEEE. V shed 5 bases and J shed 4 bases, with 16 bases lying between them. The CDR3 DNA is TGTGCCAGCAGTAAAGAACGGGGTTCGGGAAACACCATATATTTT. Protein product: CASSKERGSGNTIYF.

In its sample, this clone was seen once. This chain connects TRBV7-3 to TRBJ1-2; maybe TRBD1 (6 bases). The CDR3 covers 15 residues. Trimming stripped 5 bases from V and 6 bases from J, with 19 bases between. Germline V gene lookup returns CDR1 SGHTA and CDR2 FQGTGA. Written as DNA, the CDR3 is TGTGCCAGCAGCCCGCAACCCGGGACACTGGATGGCTACACCTTC. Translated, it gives CASSPQPGTLDGYTF.

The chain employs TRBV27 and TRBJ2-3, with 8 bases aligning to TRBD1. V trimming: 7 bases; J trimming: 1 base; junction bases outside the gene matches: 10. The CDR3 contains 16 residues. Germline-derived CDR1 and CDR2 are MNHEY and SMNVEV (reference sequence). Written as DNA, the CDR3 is TGTGCCAGCACCTCAAGACTGGGACAGGGCACAGATACGCAGTATTTT. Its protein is CASTSRLGQGTDTQYF.

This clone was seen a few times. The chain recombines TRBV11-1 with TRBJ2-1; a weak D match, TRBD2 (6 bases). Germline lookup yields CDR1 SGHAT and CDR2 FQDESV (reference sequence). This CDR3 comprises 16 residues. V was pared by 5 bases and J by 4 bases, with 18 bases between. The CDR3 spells CASSRGGESLYNEQFF. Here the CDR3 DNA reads TGTGCCAGCAGCCGCGGAGGGGAGAGCTTATACAATGAGCAGTTCTTC.

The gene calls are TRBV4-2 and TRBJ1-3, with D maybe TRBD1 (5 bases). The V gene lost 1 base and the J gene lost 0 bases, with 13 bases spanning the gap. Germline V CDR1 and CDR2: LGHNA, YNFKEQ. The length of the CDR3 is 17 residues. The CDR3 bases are TGTGCCAGCAGCCAAGCACGGGGGGGGTCCTCTGGAAACACCATATATTTT. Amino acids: CASSQARGGSSGNTIYF.

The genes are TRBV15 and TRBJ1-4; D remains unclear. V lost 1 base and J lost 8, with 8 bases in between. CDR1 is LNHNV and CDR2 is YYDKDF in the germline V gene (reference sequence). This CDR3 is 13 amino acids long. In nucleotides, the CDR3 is TGTGCCACCAGCAGAGGACACCAGGAAAAACTGTTTTTT. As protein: CATSRGHQEKLFF. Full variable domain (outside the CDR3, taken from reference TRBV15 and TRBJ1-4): DAMVIQNPRYQVTQFGKPVTLSCSQTLNHNVMYWYQQKSSQAPKLLFHYYDKDFNNEADTPDNFQSRRPNTSFCFLDIRSPGLGDTAMYLCATSRGHQEKLFFGSGTQLSVL.

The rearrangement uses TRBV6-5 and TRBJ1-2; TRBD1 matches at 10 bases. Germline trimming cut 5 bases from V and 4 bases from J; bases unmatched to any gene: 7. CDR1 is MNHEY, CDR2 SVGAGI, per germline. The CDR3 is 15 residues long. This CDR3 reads CASSNRQGAAYGYTF. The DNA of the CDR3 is TGTGCCAGCAGTAACCGACAGGGGGCCGCCTATGGCTACACCTTC.

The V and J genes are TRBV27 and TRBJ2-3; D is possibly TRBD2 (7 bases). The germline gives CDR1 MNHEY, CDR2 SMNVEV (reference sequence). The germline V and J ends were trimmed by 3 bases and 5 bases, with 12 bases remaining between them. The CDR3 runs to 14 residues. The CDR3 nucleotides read TGTGCCAGCAGTTTTTACGGGGGGCTAGATACGCAGTATTTT. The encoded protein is CASSFYGGLDTQYF.